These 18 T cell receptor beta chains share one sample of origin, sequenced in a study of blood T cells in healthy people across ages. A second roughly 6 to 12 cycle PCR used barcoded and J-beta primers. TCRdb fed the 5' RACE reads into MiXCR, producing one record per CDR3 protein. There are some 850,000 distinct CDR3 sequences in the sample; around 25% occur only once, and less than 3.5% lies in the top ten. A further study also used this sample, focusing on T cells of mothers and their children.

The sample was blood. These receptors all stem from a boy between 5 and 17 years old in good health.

The CDR3 region has the DNA TGTGCCAGCTCGCCCACCGGGGGCGGGGGCAATCAGCCCCAGCATTTT. Its protein is CASSPTGGGGNQPQHF. The V call is TRBV18, the J call TRBJ1-5, with D perhaps TRBD1 (6 bases). V shed 6 bases and J shed 2 bases, with 17 bases lying between them. The germline gives CDR1 KGHSH, CDR2 LQKENI. This CDR3 has 16 amino acids.

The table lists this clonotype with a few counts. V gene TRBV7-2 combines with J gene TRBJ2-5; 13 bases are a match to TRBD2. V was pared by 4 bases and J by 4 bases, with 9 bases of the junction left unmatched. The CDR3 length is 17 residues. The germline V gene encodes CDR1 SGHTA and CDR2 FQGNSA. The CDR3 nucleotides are TGTGCCAGCAGCTCTGGACTAGCGGGGGCCGAAGGAGAGACCCAGTACTTC. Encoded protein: CASSSGLAGAEGETQYF.

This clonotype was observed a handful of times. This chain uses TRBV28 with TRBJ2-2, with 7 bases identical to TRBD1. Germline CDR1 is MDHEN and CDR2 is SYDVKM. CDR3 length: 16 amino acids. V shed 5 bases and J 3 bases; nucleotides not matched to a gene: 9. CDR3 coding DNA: TGTGCCAGCAGTCGGACAGGTAGTGCGTACACCGGGGAGCTGTTTTTT. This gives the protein CASSRTGSAYTGELFF.

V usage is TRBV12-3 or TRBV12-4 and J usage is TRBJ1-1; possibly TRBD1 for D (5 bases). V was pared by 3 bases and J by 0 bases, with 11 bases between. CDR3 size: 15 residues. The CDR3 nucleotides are TGTGCCAGCAGTTTCGGGGGAAACATGAACACTGAAGCTTTCTTT. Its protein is CASSFGGNMNTEAFF.

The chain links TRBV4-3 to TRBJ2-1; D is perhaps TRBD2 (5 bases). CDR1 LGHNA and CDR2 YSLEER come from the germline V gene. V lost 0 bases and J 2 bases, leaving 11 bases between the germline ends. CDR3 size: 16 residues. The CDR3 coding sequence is TGCGCCAGCAGCCAAGATCGGGGATATACCTACAATGAGCAGTTCTTC. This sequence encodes CASSQDRGYTYNEQFF.

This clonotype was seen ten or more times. This chain's CDR3 is CASSQTTGGLSEQYF. The DNA of the CDR3 is TGCGCCAGCAGCCAAACGACAGGGGGCCTCAGCGAGCAGTACTTC. The chain carries TRBV5-1 and TRBJ2-7; 10 nucleotides line up with TRBD1. Looked up from germline, CDR1 is SGHRS and CDR2 is YFSETQ. Trimming took 4 bases from V and 6 from J; bases not matched to a gene: 10. CDR3 length: 15 amino acids.

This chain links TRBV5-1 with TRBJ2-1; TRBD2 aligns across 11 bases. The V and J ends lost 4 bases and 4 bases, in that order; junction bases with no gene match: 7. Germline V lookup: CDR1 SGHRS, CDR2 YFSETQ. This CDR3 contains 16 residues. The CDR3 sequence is CASSHGTSGGYNEQFF. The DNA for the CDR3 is TGCGCCAGCAGCCACGGGACTAGCGGCGGTTACAATGAGCAGTTCTTC.

The CDR3 bases are TGTGCCAGCAGCCCCGCACCAGGGACAGCGGGATATACGCAGTATTTT. It is translated as CASSPAPGTAGYTQYF. The rearrangement uses TRBV7-9 and TRBJ2-3, with D possibly called TRBD1 or TRBD2 (7 bases each). Trimming stripped 5 bases from V and 7 bases from J, with 22 bases between. There are 16 residues in the CDR3. Germline V gene sequence: CDR1 SEHNR, CDR2 FQNEAQ (reference sequence). Combining the CDR3 with reference TRBV7-9 and TRBJ2-3 gives the whole variable domain DTGVSQNPRHKITKRGQNVTFRCDPISEHNRLYWYRQTLGQGPEFLTYFQNEAQLEKSRLLSDRFSAERPKGSFSTLEIQRTEQGDSAMYLCASSPAPGTAGYTQYFGPGTRLTVL.

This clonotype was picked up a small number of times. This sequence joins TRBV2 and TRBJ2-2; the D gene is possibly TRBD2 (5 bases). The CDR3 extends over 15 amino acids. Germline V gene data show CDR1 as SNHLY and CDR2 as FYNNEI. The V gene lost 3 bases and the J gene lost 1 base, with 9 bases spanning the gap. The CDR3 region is CASSDEGLNTGELFF. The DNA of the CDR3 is TGTGCCAGCAGTGATGAGGGCCTGAACACCGGGGAGCTGTTTTTT.

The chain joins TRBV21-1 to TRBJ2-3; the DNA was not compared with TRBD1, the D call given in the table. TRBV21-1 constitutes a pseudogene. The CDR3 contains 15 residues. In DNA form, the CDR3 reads TGTGCCAGCAGCATGCAGGGGGGATCCACAGATACGCAGTATTTT. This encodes CASSMQGGSTDTQYF.

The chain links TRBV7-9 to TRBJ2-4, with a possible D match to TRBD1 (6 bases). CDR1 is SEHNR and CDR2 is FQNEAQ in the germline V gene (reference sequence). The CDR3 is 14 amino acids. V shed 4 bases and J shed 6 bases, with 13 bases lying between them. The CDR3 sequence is CASSWLDSSNIQYF. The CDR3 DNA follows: TGTGCCAGCAGCTGGCTGGACAGCTCAAACATTCAGTACTTC.

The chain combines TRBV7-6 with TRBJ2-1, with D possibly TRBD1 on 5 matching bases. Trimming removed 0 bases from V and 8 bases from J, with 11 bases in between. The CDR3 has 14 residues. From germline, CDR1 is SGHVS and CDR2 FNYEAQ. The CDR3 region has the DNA TGTGCCAGCAGCTTAGCAGGGAAAGGGGATGAGCAGTTCTTC. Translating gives CASSLAGKGDEQFF.

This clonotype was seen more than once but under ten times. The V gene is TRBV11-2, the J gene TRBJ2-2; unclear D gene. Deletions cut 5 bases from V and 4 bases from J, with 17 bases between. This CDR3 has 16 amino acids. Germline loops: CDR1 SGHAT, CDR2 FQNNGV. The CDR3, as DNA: TGTGCCAGCAGCCTCAGCGTCGGGTTACGCACCGGGGAGCTGTTTTTT. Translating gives CASSLSVGLRTGELFF.

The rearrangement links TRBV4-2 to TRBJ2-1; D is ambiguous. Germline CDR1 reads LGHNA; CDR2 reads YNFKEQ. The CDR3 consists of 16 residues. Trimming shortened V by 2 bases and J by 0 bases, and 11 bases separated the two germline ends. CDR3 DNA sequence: TGTGCCAGCAGCCAAATGGCGCCCAGCTCCTACAATGAGCAGTTCTTC. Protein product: CASSQMAPSSYNEQFF.

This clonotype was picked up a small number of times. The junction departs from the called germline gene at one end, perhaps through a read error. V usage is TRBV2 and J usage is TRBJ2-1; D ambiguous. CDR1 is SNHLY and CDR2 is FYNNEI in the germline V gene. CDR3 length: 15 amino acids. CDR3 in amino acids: CAGSEESNSYNEQFF. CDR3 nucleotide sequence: TGTGCCGGCAGTGAAGAATCGAACTCCTACAATGAGCAGTTCTTC.

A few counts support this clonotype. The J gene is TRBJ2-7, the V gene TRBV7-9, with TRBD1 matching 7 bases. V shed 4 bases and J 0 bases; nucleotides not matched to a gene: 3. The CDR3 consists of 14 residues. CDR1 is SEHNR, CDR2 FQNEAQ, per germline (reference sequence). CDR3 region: CASSSDRVSYEQYF. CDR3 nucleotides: TGTGCCAGCAGCTCCGACAGGGTCTCCTACGAGCAGTACTTC.

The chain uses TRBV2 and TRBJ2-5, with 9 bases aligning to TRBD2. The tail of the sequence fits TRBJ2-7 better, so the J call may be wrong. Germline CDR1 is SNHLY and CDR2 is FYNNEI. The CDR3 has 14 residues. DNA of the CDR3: TGTGCCAGCAGTGAATCTAGCGGGAACTACGAGCAGTACTTC. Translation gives CASSESSGNYEQYF.

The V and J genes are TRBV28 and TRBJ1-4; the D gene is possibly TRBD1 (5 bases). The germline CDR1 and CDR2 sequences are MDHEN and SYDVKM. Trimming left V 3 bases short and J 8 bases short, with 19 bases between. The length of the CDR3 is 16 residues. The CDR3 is CASSFPKTGLSEKLFF. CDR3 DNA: TGTGCCAGCAGTTTCCCGAAAACGGGGCTGAGCGAAAAACTGTTTTTT.